What follows is one T cell receptor (beta chain) and its context. The target antigen is unknown. Terminally differentiated effector memory CD45RA+ cells were excluded by CCR7 positive selection of CD45RO-negative cells. This entry belongs to a study of shared clonotypes between healthy human individuals. Authors' analysis steps: Without quality scores, immunoSEQ junctional reads could not be filtered like full-length reads. Generated by immunoSEQ multiplex PCR, the TCRdb table keeps only in-frame clones and is missing some. D and trimming were read from the DNA, whereas the V and J calls and clone size are those reported in that table. This sample has around 700,000 clones; just over 90% occur once, and the top ten carry more than 20%. V lost 4 bases and J 4 bases, leaving 13 bases between the germline ends. The CDR3 covers 15 residues. The germline gives CDR1 SEHNR, CDR2 FQNEAQ (reference sequence).

Study observations and caveats: Sequencing depth was predicted to influence how clonotypes are shared among donors. Researchers sampled blood only, noting tissue repertoires likely differ. Generation probabilities of non-shared clonotypes were lower (relative to those shared by all four donors).

The rearrangement joins TRBV7-9 to TRBJ2-2; the D gene is possibly TRBD1 (6 bases). The clonotype was recovered from a man aged 25 to 40 in good health. The sample was naive CD8+ T cells sorted from blood. The CDR3 region has the DNA TGTGCCAGCAGCTCAGGGGCGGGTTTCACCGGGGAGCTGTTTTTT. As protein: CASSSGAGFTGELFF.